The next 26 T cell receptor beta chains were all read from a single sample in a study of T cell responses to AZD1222 COVID-19 vaccine. TCRdb keeps only in-frame clones here, not all; method: immunoSEQ multiplex PCR. The sample holds roughly 180,000 clones; roughly 90% are singletons and the top ten take 1.7%. The source was peripheral blood, collected 28 days after the second AZD1222 dose. Receptors originate from an adult who received the AZD1222 COVID-19 vaccine.

The rearrangement uses TRBV10-3 and TRBJ2-1; D is perhaps TRBD1 (5 bases). CDR1 and CDR2 from the germline V gene are ENHRY and SYGVKD. The CDR3 spans 14 residues. Trimming shortened V by 3 bases and J by 7 bases, and 13 bases separated the two germline ends. The CDR3 DNA follows: TGTGCCATCAGTGACAGGGTCATTCAGAATGAGCAGTTCTTC. Translating gives CAISDRVIQNEQFF.

J is TRBJ1-2 and V is TRBV7-3; perhaps TRBD1 as D (5 bases). CDR1 SGHTA and CDR2 FQGTGA come from the germline V gene. V was cut by 5 bases and J by 4 bases, with 17 bases left in between. This CDR3 is built from 15 residues. The CDR3 reads CASSPSAGILYGYTF. The DNA for the CDR3 is TGTGCCAGCAGCCCCAGCGCAGGGATACTCTATGGCTACACCTTC.

The J gene is TRBJ2-7, the V gene TRBV3-1 (or the pseudogene TRBV3-2); no definite D call. In germline, CDR1 is LGHDT, CDR2 YNNKEL (reference sequence). CDR3 size: 13 residues. V lost 1 base, J lost 9 bases, and 13 bases lay in between. The CDR3 loop reads CASSQGPNDGQYF. CDR3 DNA sequence: TGTGCCAGCAGCCAAGGGCCCAATGACGGGCAGTACTTC.

The CDR3 loop reads CASSQASGSGNTIYF. The DNA of the CDR3 is TGTGCCAGCAGCCAAGCATCAGGGTCTGGAAACACCATATATTTT. The rearrangement links TRBV3-1 (or the pseudogene TRBV3-2) to TRBJ1-3; D may be TRBD1 (5 bases). From germline, CDR1 is LGHDT and CDR2 YNNKEL (reference sequence). The V gene lost 1 base and the J gene lost 1 base, with 8 bases spanning the gap. CDR3 size: 15 residues.

This chain connects TRBV15 to TRBJ2-1, with TRBD2 matching over 7 bases. The CDR3 has 15 amino acids. V lost 1 base to trimming and J lost 1 base; unmatched junction nucleotides: 1. CDR1 is LNHNV and CDR2 is YYDKDF in the germline V gene (reference sequence). The chain's CDR3 is CATSRARESYNEQFF. The CDR3 region has the DNA TGTGCCACCAGCAGAGCGCGGGAGTCCTACAATGAGCAGTTCTTC.

There are a few counts of this clone. The genes are TRBV5-4 and TRBJ2-3; D perhaps matches TRBD1 (6 bases). The CDR3 sequence is 15 residues long. V was shortened by 0 bases and J by 0 bases, with 8 bases between the two germline ends. Germline V gene lookup returns CDR1 SGHNT and CDR2 YYREEE (reference sequence). The CDR3 nucleotides are TGTGCCAGCAGCTTGGGACAGGCTAGCACAGATACGCAGTATTTT. Amino acid sequence: CASSLGQASTDTQYF.

The chain carries TRBV10-2 and TRBJ2-7, with 8 nucleotides matching TRBD1. The CDR3 length is 15 residues. Germline loops: CDR1 WSHSY, CDR2 SAAADI. Trimming took 4 bases from V and 4 from J; bases not matched to a gene: 9. The CDR3: CASSGGTGLSYEQYF. The CDR3 DNA is TGCGCCAGCAGTGGTGGGACAGGCCTTTCTTACGAGCAGTACTTC.

CDR3 sequence (DNA): TGTGCCTGGGCAACAGGGTATAGCAATCAGCCCCAGCATTTT. Its protein is CAWATGYSNQPQHF. V usage is TRBV30 and J usage is TRBJ1-5, with a tentative D call TRBD1 (6 bases). The CDR3 spans 14 residues. Trimming left V 5 bases short and J 0 bases short, with 11 bases between. Germline V lookup: CDR1 GTSNPN, CDR2 SVGIG (reference sequence).

In its sample, this clone was seen a few times. The chain recombines TRBV2 with TRBJ2-7; D is undetermined. In germline, CDR1 is SNHLY, CDR2 FYNNEI. The CDR3 is 16 amino acids. V was cut by 5 bases and J by 0 bases, with 17 bases left in between. CDR3 nucleotide sequence: TGTGCCAGCAGTCCGAGCCAGTTGACAAACTCCTACGAGCAGTACTTC. Amino acid sequence: CASSPSQLTNSYEQYF.

The chain carries TRBV6-2 or TRBV6-3 and TRBJ2-1, with TRBD1 identical over 10 bases. CDR1 and CDR2 from the germline V gene are MNHEY and SVGEGT. With V trimmed by 4 bases and J by 9 bases, 9 bases remained unmatched. The CDR3 contains 15 residues. The CDR3 loop reads CASSSLDRGRVEQFF. DNA of the CDR3: TGTGCCAGCAGTTCCCTAGACAGGGGGCGTGTTGAGCAGTTCTTC.

V is TRBV18 and J is TRBJ1-1, with 7 bases that match TRBD1. After removal of 3 bases from V and 3 bases from J, the junction contained 4 bases not matched to a gene. CDR1 is KGHSH and CDR2 is LQKENI in the germline V gene. This CDR3 comprises 14 residues. The DNA of the CDR3 is TGTGCCAGCTCACCGAACAGGGGAGACACTGAAGCTTTCTTT. The encoded protein is CASSPNRGDTEAFF.

V is TRBV6-5 and J is TRBJ2-5; the match to TRBD1 covers 10 bases. Germline assignment: CDR1 MNHEY and CDR2 SVGAGI. The J segment lost 5 bases and the V segment lost 9 bases, leaving 9 bases of the junction unmatched. The CDR3 is made up of 14 amino acids. The DNA of the CDR3 is TGTGCCAGTCGGGACAGGGGAAGTGTTGAGACCCAGTACTTC. The encoded protein is CASRDRGSVETQYF.

The rearrangement uses TRBV27 and TRBJ1-4; TRBD1 matches at 9 bases. Germline-derived CDR1 and CDR2 are MNHEY and SMNVEV (reference sequence). The length of the CDR3 is 15 residues. The trim removed 3 bases at V and 6 bases at J, leaving 5 bases unmatched. As DNA, the CDR3 is TGTGCCAGCAGTTTCGGGGGGACAGGGCATGAAAAACTGTTTTTT. Residues: CASSFGGTGHEKLFF.

This chain uses TRBV10-3 with TRBJ2-7, with TRBD1 identical over 8 bases. The CDR3 has 13 amino acids. The trim removed 10 bases at V and 4 bases at J, leaving 9 bases unmatched. The germline CDR1 and CDR2 sequences are ENHRY and SYGVKD. The CDR3 loop reads CATLGQVGYEQYF. Written as DNA, the CDR3 is TGTGCCACGTTGGGACAGGTCGGGTACGAGCAGTACTTC.

This rearrangement joins TRBV7-9 to TRBJ2-7; 12 bases fit TRBD2. The CDR3 contains 15 residues. The J segment lost 3 bases and the V segment lost 5 bases, leaving 5 bases of the junction unmatched. Per germline, CDR1 SEHNR and CDR2 FQNEAQ (reference sequence). The CDR3 DNA reads as TGTGCCAGCAGCCCCCGACTAGCGGGGGACTACGAGCAGTACTTC. Translation: CASSPRLAGDYEQYF.

V usage is TRBV15 and J usage is TRBJ1-5; TRBD1 aligns across 7 bases. V trimming: 5 bases; J trimming: 1 base; junction bases outside the gene matches: 2. Germline V lookup: CDR1 LNHNV, CDR2 YYDKDF (reference sequence). The CDR3 length is 14 residues. The CDR3 is CATSPGQSNQPQHF. The DNA of the CDR3 is TGTGCCACCAGCCCGGGACAGAGCAATCAGCCCCAGCATTTT.

The chain has TRBV18 and TRBJ2-7; the D gene is possibly TRBD1 (5 bases). The germline V and J ends were trimmed by 3 bases and 2 bases, with 8 bases remaining between them. CDR1 and CDR2 (germline): KGHSH, LQKENI. CDR3 size: 13 residues. The CDR3 sequence is CASSPRQTYEQYF. Here the CDR3 DNA reads TGTGCCAGCTCACCGAGACAGACCTACGAGCAGTACTTC.

As to this clone: Within the sample, other DNA sequences also encode this same CDR3. V gene TRBV2 combines with J gene TRBJ2-3, with no clear D. The V end was cut by 6 bases, the J end by 3 bases, with 4 bases between. Germline V lookup: CDR1 SNHLY, CDR2 FYNNEI. This CDR3 is 11 amino acids long. The CDR3 sequence is CASSATDTQYF. The CDR3 DNA reads TGTGCCAGCAGCGCGACAGATACGCAGTATTTT. The variable domain in full, completed from reference TRBV2 and TRBJ2-3, reads EPEVTQTPSHQVTQMGQEVILRCVPISNHLYFYWYRQILGQKVEFLVSFYNNEISEKSEIFDDQFSVERPDGSNFTLKIRSTKLEDSAMYFCASSATDTQYFGPGTRLTVL.

The rearrangement links TRBV15 to TRBJ1-1, with TRBD1 matching over 7 bases. This CDR3 contains 17 residues. The trim removed 1 base at V and 1 base at J, leaving 9 bases unmatched. Germline V CDR1 and CDR2: LNHNV, YYDKDF (reference sequence). CDR3 in amino acids: CATSRGFNRGTNTEAFF. CDR3 coding DNA: TGTGCCACCAGCAGAGGATTCAACAGGGGAACGAACACTGAAGCTTTCTTT.

The V and J genes are TRBV6-5 and TRBJ2-7; D perhaps matches TRBD1 (6 bases). Trimming left V 1 base short and J 4 bases short, with 17 bases between. CDR1 and CDR2 (germline): MNHEY, SVGAGI. The CDR3 consists of 16 residues. CDR3 protein: CASSYFQGSRGYEQYF. Here the CDR3 DNA reads TGTGCCAGCAGTTACTTCCAGGGGAGCAGGGGATACGAGCAGTACTTC.

This chain joins TRBV4-2 and TRBJ2-1, with D possibly matching TRBD2 (7 bases). Germline CDR1 and CDR2: LGHNA and YNFKEQ. Trimming cost V 1 base and J 4 bases, with 14 bases left between them. The CDR3 contains 16 residues. Written as DNA, the CDR3 is TGTGCCAGCAGCCAAGCTGGGGGGGCCTCGTACAATGAGCAGTTCTTC. This gives the protein CASSQAGGASYNEQFF.

The chain uses TRBV18 and TRBJ1-5, with D unresolved. The V gene's germline CDR1 is KGHSH and CDR2 LQKENI. The CDR3 sequence is 12 residues long. V was pared by 2 bases and J by 5 bases, with 4 bases between. The CDR3 bases are TGTGCCAGCTCACCAGGGTATCAGCCCCAGCATTTT. Protein: CASSPGYQPQHF.

The chain couples TRBV19 to TRBJ1-1; possible D gene TRBD1, 5 bases. The germline V gene encodes CDR1 LNHDA and CDR2 SQIVND (reference sequence). Deletions cut 0 bases from V and 0 bases from J, with 11 bases between. The CDR3 is 16 residues long. The CDR3 DNA reads as TGTGCCAGTAGTATAGATGGCTGGGGGATGAACACTGAAGCTTTCTTT. It yields the protein CASSIDGWGMNTEAFF.

V usage is TRBV6-5 and J usage is TRBJ2-7; possibly TRBD2 for D (5 bases). In germline, CDR1 is MNHEY, CDR2 SVGAGI. The CDR3 is 12 residues long. V gave up 9 bases and J gave up 3 bases, with 12 bases separating them. The DNA of the CDR3 is TGTGCCAGTCGGGATTACCTCTACGAGCAGTACTTC. Protein: CASRDYLYEQYF.

This clone was seen just once. The V and J genes are TRBV7-9 and TRBJ1-1; TRBD1 matches at 7 bases. There are 15 residues in the CDR3. Germline assignment: CDR1 SEHNR and CDR2 FQNEAQ (reference sequence). V lost 6 bases to trimming and J lost 1 base; unmatched junction nucleotides: 8. The CDR3 reads CASSNYRGTNTEAFF. The CDR3 nucleotides read TGTGCCAGCAGTAACTACAGGGGTACGAACACTGAAGCTTTCTTT.

V usage is TRBV18 and J usage is TRBJ2-6; 7 bases fit TRBD1. V shed 5 bases, J shed 6 bases, and the junction held 7 bases outside the gene matches. CDR3 length equals 15 residues. Germline loops: CDR1 KGHSH, CDR2 LQKENI. The CDR3 spells CASSYQGVLANVLTF. The CDR3 DNA is TGTGCCAGCTCATACCAGGGGGTGTTGGCCAACGTCCTGACTTTC. Based on the CDR3 plus reference TRBV18 and TRBJ2-6, the full variable domain is NAGVMQNPRHLVRRRGQEARLRCSPMKGHSHVYWYRQLPEEGLKFMVYLQKENIIDESGMPKERFSAEFPKEGPSILRIQQVVRGDSAAYFCASSYQGVLANVLTFGAGSRLTVL.